A selection of T cell receptor beta chains follows, all from one sample in a study of control samples from healthy donors and cancer patients. The data were produced by immunoSEQ multiplex PCR, yet TCRdb's version contains in-frame clones alone and is incomplete. This table has approximately 120,000 clones, over 75% appearing once. Material for sequencing was blood. These receptors were taken from a man between 18 and 35 years old in good health. CDR3s leave out the opening cysteine and the closing phenylalanine or tryptophan.

V gene: TRBV5-4; CDR3 length: 11; J gene: TRBJ1-4; CDR3 protein: ASKTPGGEKLF
V gene: TRBV19; CDR3 length: 12; J gene: TRBJ1-5; CDR3 protein: ASSPGQGTGPQH
V gene: TRBV27; CDR3 length: 11; J gene: TRBJ2-3; CDR3 protein: ASSLSDSDTQY
V gene: TRBV5-1; CDR3 length: 13; J gene: TRBJ2-7; CDR3 protein: ASSWGTKEINEQY
V gene: TRBV5-4; CDR3 length: 13; J gene: TRBJ2-7; CDR3 protein: ASSYWTSGSHEQY
V gene: TRBV25-1; CDR3 length: 11; J gene: TRBJ1-6; CDR3 protein: ASGKGYYSPLH
V gene: TRBV10-3; CDR3 length: 11; J gene: TRBJ1-1; CDR3 protein: AISGVMGTEAF
V gene: TRBV11-3; CDR3 length: 13; J gene: TRBJ2-1; CDR3 protein: ASSTGGHINNEQF
V gene: TRBV27; CDR3 length: 11; J gene: TRBJ2-1; CDR3 protein: ASSSAGVDEQF
V gene: TRBV18; CDR3 length: 13; J gene: TRBJ2-5; CDR3 protein: ASSSMTGTGETQY